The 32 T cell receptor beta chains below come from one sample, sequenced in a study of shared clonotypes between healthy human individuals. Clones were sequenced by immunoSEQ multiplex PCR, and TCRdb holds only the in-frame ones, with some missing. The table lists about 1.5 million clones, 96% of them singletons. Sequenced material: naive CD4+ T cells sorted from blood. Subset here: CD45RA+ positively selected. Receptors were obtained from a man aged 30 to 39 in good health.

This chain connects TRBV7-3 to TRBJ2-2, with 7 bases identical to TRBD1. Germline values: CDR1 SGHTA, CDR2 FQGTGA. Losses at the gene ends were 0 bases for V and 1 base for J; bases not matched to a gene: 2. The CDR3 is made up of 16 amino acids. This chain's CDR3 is CASSLTGGGNTGELFF. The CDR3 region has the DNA TGTGCCAGCAGCTTAACAGGGGGCGGGAACACCGGGGAGCTGTTTTTT.

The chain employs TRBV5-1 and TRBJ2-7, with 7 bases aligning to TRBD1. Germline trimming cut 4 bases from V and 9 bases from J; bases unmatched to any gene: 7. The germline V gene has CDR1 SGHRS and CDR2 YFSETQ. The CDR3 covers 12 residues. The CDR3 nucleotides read TGCGCCAGCAGCCATAGGGGGCAGCTGCAGTACTTC. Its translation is CASSHRGQLQYF.

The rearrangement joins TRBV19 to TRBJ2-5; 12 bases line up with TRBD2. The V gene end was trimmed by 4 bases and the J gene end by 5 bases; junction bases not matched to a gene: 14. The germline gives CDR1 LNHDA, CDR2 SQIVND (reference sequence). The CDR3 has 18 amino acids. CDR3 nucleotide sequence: TGTGCCAGTAGTACATACCCCCGACTAGCGGGAGTTTGGGAGACCCAGTACTTC. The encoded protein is CASSTYPRLAGVWETQYF.

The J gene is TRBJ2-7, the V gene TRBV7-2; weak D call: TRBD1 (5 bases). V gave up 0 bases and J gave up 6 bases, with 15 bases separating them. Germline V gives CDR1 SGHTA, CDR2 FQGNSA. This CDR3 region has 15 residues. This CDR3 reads CASSLAGTGQIEQYF. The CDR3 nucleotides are TGTGCCAGCAGCTTAGCAGGTACAGGCCAAATCGAGCAGTACTTC.

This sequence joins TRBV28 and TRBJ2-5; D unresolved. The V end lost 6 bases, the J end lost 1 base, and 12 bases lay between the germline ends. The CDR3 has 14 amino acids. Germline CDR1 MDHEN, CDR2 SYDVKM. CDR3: CASSPRSFQETQYF. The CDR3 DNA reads TGTGCCAGCAGCCCCCGCAGTTTCCAAGAGACCCAGTACTTC.

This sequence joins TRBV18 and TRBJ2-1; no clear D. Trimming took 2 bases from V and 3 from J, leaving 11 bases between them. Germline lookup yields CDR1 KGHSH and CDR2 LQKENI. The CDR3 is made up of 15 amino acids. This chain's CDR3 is CASSPKVSNYNEQFF. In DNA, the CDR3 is TGTGCCAGCTCACCAAAGGTTTCCAACTACAATGAGCAGTTCTTC. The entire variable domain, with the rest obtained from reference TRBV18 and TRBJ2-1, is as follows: NAGVMQNPRHLVRRRGQEARLRCSPMKGHSHVYWYRQLPEEGLKFMVYLQKENIIDESGMPKERFSAEFPKEGPSILRIQQVVRGDSAAYFCASSPKVSNYNEQFFGPGTRLTVL.

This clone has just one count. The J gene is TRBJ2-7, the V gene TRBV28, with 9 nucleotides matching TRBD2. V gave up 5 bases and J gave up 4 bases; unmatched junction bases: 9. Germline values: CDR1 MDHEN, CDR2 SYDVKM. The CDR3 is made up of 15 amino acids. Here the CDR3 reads CASSPPLAGRYEQYF. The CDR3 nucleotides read TGTGCCAGCAGTCCCCCCCTAGCGGGACGGTACGAGCAGTACTTC.

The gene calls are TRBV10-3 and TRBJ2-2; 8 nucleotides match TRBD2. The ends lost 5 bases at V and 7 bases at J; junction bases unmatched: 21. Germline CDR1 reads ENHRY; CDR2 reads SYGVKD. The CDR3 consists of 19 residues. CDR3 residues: CAISPRGAGARQSSGELFF. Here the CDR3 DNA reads TGTGCCATCAGTCCCCGGGGAGCGGGAGCACGGCAGAGTAGCGGGGAGCTGTTTTTT.

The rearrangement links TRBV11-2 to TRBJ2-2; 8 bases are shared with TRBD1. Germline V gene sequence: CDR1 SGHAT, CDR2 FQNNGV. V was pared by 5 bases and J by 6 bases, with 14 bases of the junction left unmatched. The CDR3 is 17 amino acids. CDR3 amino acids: CASSPGQGARVAGELFF. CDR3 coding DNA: TGTGCCAGCAGCCCCGGGCAGGGGGCGCGTGTCGCCGGGGAGCTGTTTTTT.

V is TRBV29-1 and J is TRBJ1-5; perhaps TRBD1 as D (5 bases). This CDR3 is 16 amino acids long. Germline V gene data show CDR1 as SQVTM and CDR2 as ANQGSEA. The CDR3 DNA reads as TGCAGTCGCATCAGCCTCTCAGACAGACACAATCAGCCCCAGCATTTT. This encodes CSRISLSDRHNQPQHF.

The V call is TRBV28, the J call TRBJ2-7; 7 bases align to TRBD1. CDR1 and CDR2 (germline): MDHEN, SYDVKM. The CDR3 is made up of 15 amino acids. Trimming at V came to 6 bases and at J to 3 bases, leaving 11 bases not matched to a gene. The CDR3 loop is CASSRLQGRVYEQYF. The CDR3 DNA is TGTGCCAGCAGCCGCCTACAGGGGAGAGTCTACGAGCAGTACTTC.

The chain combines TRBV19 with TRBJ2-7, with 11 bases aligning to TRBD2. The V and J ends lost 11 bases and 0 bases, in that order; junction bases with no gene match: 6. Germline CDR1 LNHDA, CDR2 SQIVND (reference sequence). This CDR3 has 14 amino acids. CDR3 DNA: TGTGCCTCCAAGACTAGCGGGGACTCCTACGAGCAGTACTTC. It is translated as CASKTSGDSYEQYF.

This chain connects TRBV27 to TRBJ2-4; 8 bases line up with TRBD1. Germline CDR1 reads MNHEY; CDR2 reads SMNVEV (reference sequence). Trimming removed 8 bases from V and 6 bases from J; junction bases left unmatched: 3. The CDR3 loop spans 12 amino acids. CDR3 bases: TGTGCCAGCTCCGGGACAGGAAACATTCAGTACTTC. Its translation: CASSGTGNIQYF.

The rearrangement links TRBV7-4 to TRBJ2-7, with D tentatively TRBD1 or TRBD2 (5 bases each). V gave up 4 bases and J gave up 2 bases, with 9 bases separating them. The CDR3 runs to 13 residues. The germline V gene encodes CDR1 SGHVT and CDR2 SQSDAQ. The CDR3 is CASSWDPTYEQYF. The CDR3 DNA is TGTGCCAGCAGCTGGGACCCGACCTACGAGCAGTACTTC.

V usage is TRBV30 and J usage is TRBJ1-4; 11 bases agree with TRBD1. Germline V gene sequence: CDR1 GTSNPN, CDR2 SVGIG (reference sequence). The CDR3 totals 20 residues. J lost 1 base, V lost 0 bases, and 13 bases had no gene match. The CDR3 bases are TGTGCCTGGAGTGTACGTCCGGACAGGGGGCTTCAAGGAACTAATGAAAAACTGTTTTTT. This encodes CAWSVRPDRGLQGTNEKLFF.

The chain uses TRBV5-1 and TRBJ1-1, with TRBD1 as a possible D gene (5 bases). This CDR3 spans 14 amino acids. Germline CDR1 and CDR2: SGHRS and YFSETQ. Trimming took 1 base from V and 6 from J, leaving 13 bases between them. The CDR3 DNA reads TGCGCCAGCAGCTTGTCTTCGGGGGTGGCTGAAGCTTTCTTT. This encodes CASSLSSGVAEAFF.

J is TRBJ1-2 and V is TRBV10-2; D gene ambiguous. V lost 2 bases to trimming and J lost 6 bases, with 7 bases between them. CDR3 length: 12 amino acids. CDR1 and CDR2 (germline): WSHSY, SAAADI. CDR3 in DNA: TGCGCCAGCAGTGAGGGCGACCATGGCTACACCTTC. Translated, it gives CASSEGDHGYTF.

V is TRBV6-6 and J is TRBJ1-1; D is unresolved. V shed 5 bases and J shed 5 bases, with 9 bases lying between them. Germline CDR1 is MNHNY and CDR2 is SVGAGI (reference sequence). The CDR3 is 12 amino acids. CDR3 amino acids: CASSLLSTEAFF. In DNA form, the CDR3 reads TGTGCCAGCAGTCTCCTTTCGACTGAAGCTTTCTTT.

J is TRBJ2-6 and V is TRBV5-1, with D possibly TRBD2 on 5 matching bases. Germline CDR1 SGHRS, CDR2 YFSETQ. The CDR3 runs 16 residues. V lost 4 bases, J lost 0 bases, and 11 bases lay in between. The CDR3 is CASSQEAVSGANVLTF. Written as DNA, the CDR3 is TGCGCCAGCAGCCAGGAAGCGGTCTCTGGGGCCAACGTCCTGACTTTC.

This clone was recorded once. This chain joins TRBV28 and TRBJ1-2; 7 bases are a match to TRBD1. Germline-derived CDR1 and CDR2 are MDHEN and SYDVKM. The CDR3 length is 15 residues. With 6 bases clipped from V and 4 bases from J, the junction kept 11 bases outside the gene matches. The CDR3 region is CASSPTGWSGYGYTF. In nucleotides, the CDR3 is TGTGCCAGCAGCCCGACAGGGTGGTCGGGCTATGGCTACACCTTC.

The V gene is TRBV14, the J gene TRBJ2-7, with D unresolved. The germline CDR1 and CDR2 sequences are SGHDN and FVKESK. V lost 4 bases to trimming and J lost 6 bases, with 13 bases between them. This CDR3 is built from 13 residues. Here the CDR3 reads CASSRDRLTEQYF. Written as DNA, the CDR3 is TGTGCCAGCAGCCGCGACCGATTGACCGAGCAGTACTTC.

The CDR3 sequence: CASSPFKKTQYF. CDR3 DNA sequence: TGTGCCAGCAGCCCCTTCAAAAAGACCCAGTACTTC. The chain couples TRBV7-6 to TRBJ2-5; D is uncertain. This CDR3 spans 12 amino acids. The V end lost 5 bases, the J end lost 6 bases, and 10 bases lay between the germline ends. Germline CDR1 SGHVS, CDR2 FNYEAQ.

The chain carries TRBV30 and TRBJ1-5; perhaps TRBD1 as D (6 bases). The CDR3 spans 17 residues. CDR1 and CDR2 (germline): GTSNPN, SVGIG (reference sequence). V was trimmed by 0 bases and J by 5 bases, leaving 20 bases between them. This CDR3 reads CAWSVSGGSEGDQPQHF. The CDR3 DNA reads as TGTGCCTGGAGTGTAAGTGGCGGCAGTGAGGGGGATCAGCCCCAGCATTTT.

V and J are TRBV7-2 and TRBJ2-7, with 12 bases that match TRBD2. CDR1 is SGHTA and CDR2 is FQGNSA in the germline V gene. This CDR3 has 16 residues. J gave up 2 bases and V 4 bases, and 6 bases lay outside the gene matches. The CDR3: CASSSTSGSITYEQYF. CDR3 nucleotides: TGTGCCAGCAGCTCGACTAGCGGGAGTATTACCTACGAGCAGTACTTC.

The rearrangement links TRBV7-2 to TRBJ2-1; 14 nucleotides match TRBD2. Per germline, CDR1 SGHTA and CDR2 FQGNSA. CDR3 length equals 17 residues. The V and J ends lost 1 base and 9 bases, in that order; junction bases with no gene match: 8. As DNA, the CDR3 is TGTGCCAGCAGCTTAGAGGGGACTAGCGGGAGCGACGGTGAGCAGTTCTTC. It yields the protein CASSLEGTSGSDGEQFF.

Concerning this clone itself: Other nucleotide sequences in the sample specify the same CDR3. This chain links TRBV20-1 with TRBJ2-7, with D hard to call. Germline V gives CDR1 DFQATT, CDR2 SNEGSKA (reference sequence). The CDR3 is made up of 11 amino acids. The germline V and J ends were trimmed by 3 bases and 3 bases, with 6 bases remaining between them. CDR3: CSAREIYEQYF. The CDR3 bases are TGCAGTGCTAGGGAAATCTACGAGCAGTACTTC.

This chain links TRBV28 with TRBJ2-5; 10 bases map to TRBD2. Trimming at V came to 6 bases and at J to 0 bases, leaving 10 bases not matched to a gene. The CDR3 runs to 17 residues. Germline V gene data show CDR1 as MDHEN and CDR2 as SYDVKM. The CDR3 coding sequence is TGTGCCAGCAGACCTTGGGTCGGACTAGCGGACCAAGAGACCCAGTACTTC. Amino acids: CASRPWVGLADQETQYF. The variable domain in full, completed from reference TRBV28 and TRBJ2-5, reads DVKVTQSSRYLVKRTGEKVFLECVQDMDHENMFWYRQDPGLGLRLIYFSYDVKMKEKGDIPEGYSVSREKKERFSLILESASTNQTSMYLCASRPWVGLADQETQYFGPGTRLLVL.

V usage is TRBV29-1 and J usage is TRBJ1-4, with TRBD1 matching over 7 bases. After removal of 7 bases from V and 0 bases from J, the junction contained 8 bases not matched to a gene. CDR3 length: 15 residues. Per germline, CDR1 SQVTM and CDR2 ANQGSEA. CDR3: CSARGGASTNEKLFF. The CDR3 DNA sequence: TGCAGCGCCAGGGGGGGGGCCTCAACTAATGAAAAACTGTTTTTT. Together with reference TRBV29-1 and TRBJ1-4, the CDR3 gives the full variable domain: SAVISQKPSRDICQRGTSLTIQCQVDSQVTMMFWYRQQPGQSLTLIATANQGSEATYESGFVIDKFPISRPNLTFSTLTVSNMSPEDSSIYLCSARGGASTNEKLFFGSGTQLSVL.

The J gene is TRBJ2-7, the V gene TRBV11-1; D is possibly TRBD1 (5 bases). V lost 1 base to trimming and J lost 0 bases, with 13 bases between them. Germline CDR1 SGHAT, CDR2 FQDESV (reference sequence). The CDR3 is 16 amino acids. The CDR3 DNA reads TGTGCCAGCAGCTTAGAGGACACCACCGTCTCCTACGAGCAGTACTTC. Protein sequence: CASSLEDTTVSYEQYF. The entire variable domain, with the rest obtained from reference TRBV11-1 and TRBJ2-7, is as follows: EAEVAQSPRYKITEKSQAVAFWCDPISGHATLYWYRQILGQGPELLVQFQDESVVDDSQLPKDRFSAERLKGVDSTLKIQPAELGDSAMYLCASSLEDTTVSYEQYFGPGTRLTVT.

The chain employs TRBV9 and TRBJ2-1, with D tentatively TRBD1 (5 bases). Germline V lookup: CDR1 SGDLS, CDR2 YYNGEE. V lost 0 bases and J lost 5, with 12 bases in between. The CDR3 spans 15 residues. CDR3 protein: CASSVDGQGHNEQFF. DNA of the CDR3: TGTGCCAGCAGCGTAGATGGGCAGGGCCACAATGAGCAGTTCTTC.

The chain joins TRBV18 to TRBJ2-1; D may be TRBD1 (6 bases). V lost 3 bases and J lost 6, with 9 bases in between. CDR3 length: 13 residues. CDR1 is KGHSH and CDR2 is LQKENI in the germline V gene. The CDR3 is CASSPDSGNEQFF. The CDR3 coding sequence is TGTGCCAGCTCACCGGACAGTGGCAATGAGCAGTTCTTC.

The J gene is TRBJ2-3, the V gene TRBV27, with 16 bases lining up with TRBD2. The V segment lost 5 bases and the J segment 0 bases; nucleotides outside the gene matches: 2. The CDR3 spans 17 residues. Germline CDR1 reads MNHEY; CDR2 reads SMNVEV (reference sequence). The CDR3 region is CASSRGLAGGSTDTQYF. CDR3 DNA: TGTGCCAGCAGTCGGGGACTAGCGGGAGGGAGCACAGATACGCAGTATTTT.